This TCR beta chain appears in the sequencing data of a study of blood T cell repertoires in COVID-19. The wider study: Acute and convalescent COVID-19 specimens originated in the United States, Italy and Spain. PBMCs, B-cell-depleted T cells, or T cells provided the cDNA or gDNA that made up the material.

Authors' analysis steps: Nucleated cell counts were estimated from reference gene primer amplification. Clones were sequenced by immunoSEQ multiplex PCR, and TCRdb holds only the in-frame ones, with some missing. The V and J calls and clone size are taken from that table; D and trimming were inferred from the DNA. The top ten clones hold over 15% of a sample with some 44,000 clones, roughly 86% of them seen once. After removal of 0 bases from V and 9 bases from J, the junction contained 15 bases not matched to a gene. There are 18 residues in the CDR3. CDR1 MGHRA and CDR2 YSYEKL come from the germline V gene.

The specimen was peripheral blood. This sequence originates from a man between 60 and 70 years old with active COVID-19. The V gene is TRBV4-1, the J gene TRBJ1-5; 9 bases map to TRBD1. The CDR3 loop is CASSQDWGGLDRGPPQHF. DNA of the CDR3: TGCGCCAGCAGCCAAGATTGGGGTGGTCTGGACAGGGGTCCGCCCCAGCATTTT.